Below are 17 T cell receptor beta chains sequenced from a single sample in a study of blood T cell repertoires in COVID-19. Sequencing used immunoSEQ multiplex PCR; TCRdb keeps in-frame clones, though not all of them. Of roughly 200,000 clones in the sample, more than 70% were seen once. Source material: PBMCs or T cells enriched from blood (not recorded which). These receptors all come from a man aged 40-49 years with acute COVID-19.

The chain combines TRBV2 with TRBJ2-7; 7 bases fit TRBD1. The trim removed 4 bases at V and 6 bases at J, leaving 9 bases unmatched. CDR3 size: 14 residues. Germline V gene sequence: CDR1 SNHLY, CDR2 FYNNEI. CDR3 DNA: TGTGCCAGCAGTGTAGAAACAGGGGCGAGCGAGCAGTACTTC. It is translated as CASSVETGASEQYF.

The rearrangement uses TRBV5-1 and TRBJ1-6, with TRBD1 as a possible D gene (6 bases). Trimming removed 7 bases at V and 4 bases at J, with 12 bases between. Looked up from germline, CDR1 is SGHRS and CDR2 is YFSETQ. This CDR3 spans 14 amino acids. CDR3 in amino acids: CASGLGAYNSPLHF. In DNA, the CDR3 is TGCGCCAGCGGCCTGGGGGCTTATAATTCACCCCTCCACTTT.

This clone has a single count. The V gene is TRBV5-6, the J gene TRBJ1-1; D is perhaps TRBD1 (6 bases). V lost 2 bases to trimming and J lost 1 base, with 9 bases between them. The CDR3 extends over 14 amino acids. The germline V gene has CDR1 SGHDT and CDR2 YYEEEE. CDR3 DNA: TGTGCCAGCAGCTTCTTGGACAGGAACACTGAAGCTTTCTTT. It yields the protein CASSFLDRNTEAFF.

For the CDR3, the DNA is TGTGCCAGCAGCTTAGCAGGTGGGAGGGCCCCCTTCAATGAGCAGTTCTTC. This encodes CASSLAGGRAPFNEQFF. The genes are TRBV7-8 and TRBJ2-1; 7 positions match TRBD2. The V gene end was trimmed by 0 bases and the J gene end by 6 bases; junction bases not matched to a gene: 11. CDR3 length equals 17 residues. The germline V gene has CDR1 SGHVS and CDR2 FQNEAQ. Variable domain in full (rest from reference TRBV7-8 and TRBJ2-1): GAGVSQSPRYKVAKRGQDVALRCDPISGHVSLFWYQQALGQGPEFLTYFQNEAQLDKSGLPSDRFFAERPEGSVSTLKIQRTQQEDSAVYLCASSLAGGRAPFNEQFFGPGTRLTVL.

The rearrangement links TRBV12-3 or TRBV12-4 to TRBJ2-5; TRBD2 matches at 10 bases. Germline trimming cut 9 bases from V and 4 bases from J; bases unmatched to any gene: 2. This CDR3 contains 12 residues. The chain's CDR3 is CASQREGETQYF. CDR3 DNA: TGTGCCAGTCAGCGGGAGGGAGAGACCCAGTACTTC.

This clone was found once. The chain recombines TRBV18 with TRBJ1-2; 7 bases align to TRBD1. The CDR3 covers 14 residues. J was trimmed by 8 bases and V by 3 bases; bases with no gene match: 9. The V gene's germline CDR1 is KGHSH and CDR2 LQKENI. The CDR3 reads CASSPVGAGGGYTF. The CDR3 DNA sequence: TGTGCCAGCTCACCGGTCGGGGCAGGGGGAGGCTACACCTTC. Filled out from reference TRBV18 and TRBJ1-2, the complete variable domain reads NAGVMQNPRHLVRRRGQEARLRCSPMKGHSHVYWYRQLPEEGLKFMVYLQKENIIDESGMPKERFSAEFPKEGPSILRIQQVVRGDSAAYFCASSPVGAGGGYTFGSGTRLTVV.

This sequence joins TRBV6-5 and TRBJ2-7, with a tentative D call TRBD1 (6 bases). V lost 5 bases and J lost 13, with 12 bases in between. The CDR3 extends over 10 amino acids. Germline assignment: CDR1 MNHEY and CDR2 SVGAGI. The CDR3 spells CASSLQGHYF. The CDR3 DNA sequence: TGTGCCAGCAGTCTACAGGGCCATTACTTC.

V and J are TRBV28 and TRBJ2-1; 8 positions match TRBD1. The CDR3 is 19 residues long. Germline CDR1 MDHEN, CDR2 SYDVKM. The ends lost 1 base at V and 5 bases at J; junction bases unmatched: 16. This CDR3 is CASSLSPGGTRRVNNEQFF. CDR3 DNA: TGTGCCAGCAGTTTATCGCCAGGGGGCACTAGAAGGGTAAACAATGAGCAGTTCTTC.

This chain links TRBV6-5 with TRBJ1-1; 7 nucleotides line up with TRBD1. The CDR3 length is 15 residues. Germline values: CDR1 MNHEY, CDR2 SVGAGI. V shed 4 bases, J shed 7 bases, and the junction held 12 bases outside the gene matches. This CDR3 is CASSSGVNRGGEAFF. As DNA, the CDR3 is TGTGCCAGCAGTTCCGGCGTGAACAGGGGTGGTGAAGCTTTCTTT.

V is TRBV15 and J is TRBJ2-1; D unresolved. CDR3 length: 13 residues. The V gene's germline CDR1 is LNHNV and CDR2 YYDKDF (reference sequence). V lost 5 bases and J lost 10, with 15 bases in between. DNA of the CDR3: TGTGCCACCAGCCCCGCCCGGAGTTGGGAGCAGTTCTTC. Encoded protein: CATSPARSWEQFF.

The CDR3 region has the DNA TGTGCCAGCAGACAACCGGGACAGGGGTTGTCTGGTAATGAAAAACTGTTTTTT. It specifies CASRQPGQGLSGNEKLFF. The genes are TRBV28 and TRBJ1-4; 10 bases are a match to TRBD1. The CDR3 runs to 18 residues. The J segment lost 4 bases and the V segment lost 6 bases, leaving 14 bases of the junction unmatched. From germline, CDR1 is MDHEN and CDR2 SYDVKM.

The rearrangement links TRBV2 to TRBJ1-5; 7 nucleotides match TRBD1. This CDR3 has 15 residues. CDR1 and CDR2 (germline): SNHLY, FYNNEI. The V segment lost 7 bases and the J segment 3 bases; nucleotides outside the gene matches: 9. In DNA form, the CDR3 reads TGTGCCAGCAAAGGTCCGGGACAGCTCAATCAGCCCCAGCATTTT. It translates to CASKGPGQLNQPQHF.

V usage is TRBV2 and J usage is TRBJ2-7; TRBD2 might be the D (5 bases). This CDR3 has 16 amino acids. V was trimmed by 6 bases and J by 0 bases, leaving 18 bases between them. Germline V gene data show CDR1 as SNHLY and CDR2 as FYNNEI. CDR3 in amino acids: CASRKYPPGSSYEQYF. The DNA of the CDR3 is TGTGCCAGCAGAAAGTACCCCCCGGGGAGCTCCTACGAGCAGTACTTC.

This chain connects TRBV6-2 or TRBV6-3 to TRBJ2-7; TRBD2 matches 14 bases. Germline V gene sequence: CDR1 MNHEY, CDR2 SVGEGT. CDR3 length: 15 amino acids. The trim removed 2 bases at V and 7 bases at J, leaving 4 bases unmatched. CDR3 in amino acids: CASSYPGLAGVEQYF. As DNA, the CDR3 is TGTGCCAGCAGTTACCCGGGACTAGCGGGAGTTGAGCAGTACTTC.

The rearrangement uses TRBV6-6 and TRBJ1-1, with a weak D call TRBD1 (5 bases). The CDR3 spans 14 residues. CDR1 and CDR2 (germline): MNHNY, SVGAGI (reference sequence). Between the trimmed V and J ends, which lost 2 bases and 0 bases, there was a span of 7 bases. The chain's CDR3 is CASSYGGVNTEAFF. In DNA, the CDR3 is TGTGCCAGCAGTTACGGAGGGGTGAACACTGAAGCTTTCTTT.

The V and J genes are TRBV7-9 and TRBJ1-1; the match to TRBD1 covers 8 bases. The CDR3 is made up of 13 amino acids. V lost 4 bases and J lost 8; bases outside the gene matches: 6. Germline V gene data show CDR1 as SEHNR and CDR2 as FQNEAQ (reference sequence). CDR3 DNA: TGTGCCAGCAGCTCGCGGACAGGGACGGAAGCTTTCTTT. Translated, it gives CASSSRTGTEAFF. Drawing the rest from reference TRBV7-9 and TRBJ1-1, the complete variable domain is DTGVSQNPRHKITKRGQNVTFRCDPISEHNRLYWYRQTLGQGPEFLTYFQNEAQLEKSRLLSDRFSAERPKGSFSTLEIQRTEQGDSAMYLCASSSRTGTEAFFGQGTRLTVV.

This clone was seen once. The chain recombines TRBV15 with TRBJ2-7; 7 bases line up with TRBD1. The germline gives CDR1 LNHNV, CDR2 YYDKDF (reference sequence). The CDR3 is made up of 16 amino acids. With V trimmed by 0 bases and J by 5 bases, 10 bases remained unmatched. The CDR3: CATSRDRGRGSHEQYF. CDR3 in DNA: TGTGCCACCAGCAGAGATAGGGGCAGGGGGAGCCACGAGCAGTACTTC.